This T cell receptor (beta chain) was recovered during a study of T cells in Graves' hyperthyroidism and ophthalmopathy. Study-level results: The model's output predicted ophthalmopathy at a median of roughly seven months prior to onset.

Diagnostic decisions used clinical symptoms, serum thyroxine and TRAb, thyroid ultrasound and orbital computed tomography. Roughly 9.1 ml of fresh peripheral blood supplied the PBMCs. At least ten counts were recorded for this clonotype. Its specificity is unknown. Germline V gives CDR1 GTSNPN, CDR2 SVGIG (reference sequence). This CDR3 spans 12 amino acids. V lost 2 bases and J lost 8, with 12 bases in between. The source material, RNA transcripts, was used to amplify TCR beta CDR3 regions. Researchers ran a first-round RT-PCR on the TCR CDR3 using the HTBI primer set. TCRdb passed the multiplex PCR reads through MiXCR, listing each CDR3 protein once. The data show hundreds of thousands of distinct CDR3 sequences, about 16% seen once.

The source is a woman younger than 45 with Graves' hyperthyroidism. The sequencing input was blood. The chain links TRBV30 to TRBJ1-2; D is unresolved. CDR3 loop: CAWSKGPGGYTF. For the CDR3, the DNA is TGTGCCTGGAGTAAGGGTCCGGGGGGCTACACCTTC.